This T cell receptor (beta chain) is drawn from a study of T cell clonotyping in hematopoietic cell transplantation. Notes on the study in general: Higher Inverse Simpson Index values in graft donor and pretransplant recipient predicted broader posttransplant TCR diversity. After transplant, recipient diversity fell while pathologically expanded clonotypes grew through day 180.

The V and J ends lost 2 bases and 1 base respectively, with 8 bases between them. The CDR3 covers 15 residues. From germline, CDR1 is SGHTA and CDR2 FQGTGA. A note on this clone: Its antigen is currently unknown.

TCRdb's copy holds only in-frame clones and misses some; the assay was immunoSEQ multiplex PCR. The sample comprises about 15,000 clones, around 71% of which are singletons, and roughly a tenth rests with the top ten. This clonotype was sampled from a woman aged 55-69 years in good health. Some clones in this sample may be carry-over from other donors' samples. This chain links TRBV7-3 with TRBJ2-2, with TRBD2 as a possible D gene (5 bases). The sample taken for sequencing was peripheral blood mononuclear cells. The CDR3 coding sequence is TGTGCCAGCAGCTTATCTAGCCTGAACACCGGGGAGCTGTTTTTT. This translates into CASSLSSLNTGELFF.